This T cell receptor beta chain was obtained from a study of monozygotic twins with inflammatory bowel disease. TCRdb reprocessed the 5' RACE reads and keeps a single row for each CDR3 protein, giving no DNA. In all, the sample yields some 400,000 distinct CDR3 sequences. Worth noting for this clonotype: Its antigen remains unidentified.

This CDR3 spans 18 amino acids. Germline CDR1 is SQVTM and CDR2 is ANQGSEA. Findings and limits, study-wide: IBD patients shared fewer clonotypes with other individuals than healthy twins, especially patients with disease activity signs.

The V and J genes are TRBV29-1 and TRBJ2-6; no DNA is available, so the TRBD2 call from TCRdb remains unchecked. The sequence was collected from a human donor with ulcerative colitis or Crohn's disease, or a healthy co-twin of an affected twin (not recorded which). Specimen: blood. CDR3: CSVGAGTSVFSGANVLTF. Full variable domain (outside the CDR3, taken from reference TRBV29-1 and TRBJ2-6): SAVISQKPSRDICQRGTSLTIQCQVDSQVTMMFWYRQQPGQSLTLIATANQGSEATYESGFVIDKFPISRPNLTFSTLTVSNMSPEDSSIYLCSVGAGTSVFSGANVLTFGAGSRLTVL.